A selection of T cell receptor beta chains follows, all from one sample in a study of T cell responses to AZD1222 COVID-19 vaccine. Profiled with immunoSEQ multiplex PCR; TCRdb holds only in-frame clones, not every one. The data contain 70,000 to 90,000 clones, over 75% of them singletons. Sequenced here: peripheral blood, sampled 28 days after the second AZD1222 dose. All receptors derive from an adult who received the AZD1222 COVID-19 vaccine. Both conserved end residues are part of each CDR3. A D gene is named only where the DNA matches it firmly. A clone size is listed for some rows: how often the clone was seen (once, few, many), or a class if it is expanded.

>TRBJ2-6|TRBV11-2|-|-
TGTGCCAGCAGCTTAAGTAACAGTGGGGCCAACGTCCTGACTTTC
CASSLSNSGANVLTF
>TRBJ1-2|TRBV7-9|-|-
TGTGCCAGCAGCTTAAAAGCAGGGTCGGCGAACTATGGCTACACCTTC
CASSLKAGSANYGYTF
>TRBJ1-2|TRBV11-3|-|-
TGTGCCAGCAGCCCCGGCAGGGGTGGTGGCTACACCTTC
CASSPGRGGGYTF
>TRBJ2-1|TRBV7-7|TRBD2|-
TGTGCCAGCAGCAAAGGACTAGCGGGGACCAATGAGCAGTTCTTC
CASSKGLAGTNEQFF
>TRBJ1-2|TRBV6-2/TRBV6-3|TRBD1|many
TGTGCCAGCAGTCATCGACAGGGACAGCAGGACTATGGCTACACCTTC
CASSHRQGQQDYGYTF
>TRBJ2-7|TRBV28|TRBD2|few
TGTGCCAGCAGTCCCACTGGACTAGCGTTTACCTACGAGCAGTACTTC
CASSPTGLAFTYEQYF
>TRBJ1-2|TRBV9|-|few
TGTGCCAGCAGCCTAAACCAGGGAAACGGCTACACCTTC
CASSLNQGNGYTF
>TRBJ1-2|TRBV29-1|TRBD1|-
TGCAGCGTTAGGACAGGGAGCGGTGGCTACACCTTC
CSVRTGSGGYTF
>TRBJ1-6|TRBV7-2|-|-
TGTGCCAGCAGCTTCGGGCAGGGGCATAATTCACCCCTCCACTTT
CASSFGQGHNSPLHF
>TRBJ1-1|TRBV6-2/TRBV6-3|-|-
TGTGCCAGCAGCCTTGGACCGAAGAACACTGAAGCTTTCTTT
CASSLGPKNTEAFF
>TRBJ2-1|TRBV19|TRBD2|-
TGTGCCAGCCAAACCTCTAGGACTAGCGGGGGCTCCTACAATGAGCAGTTCTTC
CASQTSRTSGGSYNEQFF